This TCR beta chain was sequenced during a study of T cell changes during pregnancy in multiple sclerosis. Method: immunoSEQ multiplex PCR; TCRdb's copy keeps in-frame clones and lacks some. Among about 99,000 clones, approximately 95% were seen once, and the ten largest hold roughly 0.95%. Germline V CDR1 and CDR2: PRHDT, FYEKMQ (reference sequence). The CDR3 covers 16 residues. After removal of 5 bases from V and 1 base from J, the junction contained 5 bases not matched to a gene. The sample in question was peripheral blood, obtained after pregnancy. This clonotype was sampled from a female donor with multiple sclerosis, enrolled in a pregnancy study. The chain joins TRBV13 to TRBJ1-5; TRBD1 matches 10 bases. CDR3 amino acids: CASSIGTGVSNQPQHF. Written as DNA, the CDR3 is TGTGCCAGCAGCATCGGGACAGGGGTCAGCAATCAGCCCCAGCATTTT.